This is a list of T cell receptor beta chains from one sample in a study of early T cells in non-severe SARS-CoV-2 infection. MiXCR was run by TCRdb on the 5' RACE reads, yielding one entry per CDR3 protein. The sample holds 70,000 to 95,000 distinct CDR3 sequences, over 12% seen once. What was sequenced was whole blood. Every receptor here comes from an adult who was a healthcare worker with PCR-confirmed SARS-CoV-2 infection or an uninfected control (not recorded which). The conserved cysteine and the conserved F or W are not part of the CDR3 here. A D gene is named only where the DNA matches it firmly.

D gene: .
V gene: TRBV5-1
J gene: TRBJ2-5
CDR3 protein: ASSLVPGAETQY

D gene: .
V gene: TRBV7-2
J gene: TRBJ2-1
CDR3 protein: ASSPLGVWEQF

D gene: TRBD2
V gene: TRBV30
J gene: TRBJ2-2
CDR3 protein: AWSNSGGLNTGELF

D gene: .
V gene: TRBV7-8
J gene: TRBJ2-3
CDR3 protein: ASSFGGPDTQY

D gene: .
V gene: TRBV5-1
J gene: TRBJ1-2
CDR3 protein: ASSLDNPAGHGYT

D gene: .
V gene: TRBV20-1
J gene: TRBJ1-1
CDR3 protein: SARVGPRTEAF

D gene: .
V gene: TRBV29-1
J gene: TRBJ1-1
CDR3 protein: SVRQRAATEAF

D gene: TRBD2
V gene: TRBV7-8
J gene: TRBJ2-3
CDR3 protein: ASSKSSGGAFDTQY

D gene: .
V gene: TRBV9
J gene: TRBJ1-2
CDR3 protein: ASSVDSPRAGYGYT

D gene: TRBD1
V gene: TRBV4-1
J gene: TRBJ1-6
CDR3 protein: ASSQAQGANNSPLH